These 16 T cell receptor beta chains were sequenced from one sample in a study of T cells in Graves' hyperthyroidism and ophthalmopathy. Amplification of TCR beta CDR3 regions was performed using RNA transcripts as template. The study used the HTBI primer set for a first-round RT-PCR of the TCR CDR3. TCRdb ran MiXCR on the multiplex PCR reads and lists one entry per CDR3 protein. The repertoire holds 450,000 to 700,000 distinct CDR3 sequences, with roughly 50% as singletons. Specimen: peripheral blood or thyroid tissue (not recorded which). All receptors derive from an adult woman with Graves' disease, either hyperthyroidism or ophthalmopathy (not recorded which).

This chain joins TRBV2 and TRBJ2-5; TRBD1 aligns across 9 bases. Germline trimming cut 10 bases from V and 4 bases from J; bases unmatched to any gene: 7. CDR1 is SNHLY, CDR2 FYNNEI, per germline. The CDR3 totals 13 residues. CDR3 DNA: TGTGCCATCCTGGACAGGGGCGGAGAGACCCAGTACTTC. It specifies CAILDRGGETQYF. The full variable domain, completed using reference TRBV2 and TRBJ2-5, is EPEVTQTPSHQVTQMGQEVILRCVPISNHLYFYWYRQILGQKVEFLVSFYNNEISEKSEIFDDQFSVERPDGSNFTLKIRSTKLEDSAMYFCAILDRGGETQYFGPGTRLLVL.

The gene calls are TRBV20-1 and TRBJ1-2; the D is unclear. Germline lookup yields CDR1 DFQATT and CDR2 SNEGSKA (reference sequence). The V gene lost 4 bases and the J gene lost 4 bases, with 13 bases spanning the gap. The CDR3 runs 13 residues. Here the CDR3 reads CSATSGEAYGYTF. The DNA for the CDR3 is TGCAGTGCTACCAGCGGAGAGGCCTATGGCTACACCTTC.

This clonotype has only a few counts. This chain uses TRBV9 with TRBJ1-5, with unresolved D. CDR1 is SGDLS and CDR2 is YYNGEE in the germline V gene. V was cut by 2 bases and J by 2 bases, with 11 bases left in between. This CDR3 has 15 residues. The CDR3 reads CASSVGSSGNQPQHF. In nucleotides, the CDR3 is TGTGCCAGCAGCGTCGGCTCATCGGGCAATCAGCCCCAGCATTTT.

This clonotype was seen more than once but under ten times. The rearrangement uses TRBV28 and TRBJ2-7; D not certain. This CDR3 contains 16 residues. V gave up 4 bases and J gave up 3 bases, with 19 bases separating them. Germline values: CDR1 MDHEN, CDR2 SYDVKM. In DNA, the CDR3 is TGTGCCAGCAGTTCCCCCGGGTCCAAGAGGAGCTACGAGCAGTACTTC. It is translated as CASSSPGSKRSYEQYF.

V gene TRBV10-3 combines with J gene TRBJ2-2, with TRBD1 matching 11 bases. Trimming took 5 bases from V and 3 from J; bases not matched to a gene: 14. CDR3 length: 19 residues. Germline-derived CDR1 and CDR2 are ENHRY and SYGVKD. DNA of the CDR3: TGTGCCATCAGTCCGGCGGGACAGGGGGGCTATGGCTACACCGGGGAGCTGTTTTTT. Translation: CAISPAGQGGYGYTGELFF.

This chain links TRBV29-1 with TRBJ2-7, with 10 bases that match TRBD2. After removal of 1 base from V and 1 base from J, the junction contained 10 bases not matched to a gene. This CDR3 has 17 residues. Germline CDR1 and CDR2: SQVTM and ANQGSEA. The CDR3 coding sequence is TGCAGCGTTGAAGGGACTAGCGGCGGAGGAGGGTCCTACGAGCAGTACTTC. It is translated as CSVEGTSGGGGSYEQYF.

This clonotype was counted at least ten times. The chain has TRBV29-1 and TRBJ1-1; D may be TRBD1 (6 bases). This CDR3 contains 11 residues. Germline-derived CDR1 and CDR2 are SQVTM and ANQGSEA. The V gene lost 8 bases and the J gene lost 3 bases, with 10 bases spanning the gap. The CDR3 loop reads CSSRGDTEAFF. The CDR3, as DNA: TGCAGCTCGAGGGGGGACACTGAAGCTTTCTTT.

The chain couples TRBV20-1 to TRBJ1-2, with 9 bases aligning to TRBD1. From germline, CDR1 is DFQATT and CDR2 SNEGSKA (reference sequence). With V trimmed by 7 bases and J by 5 bases, 8 bases remained unmatched. This CDR3 spans 13 amino acids. This chain's CDR3 is CSVRDRVGYGYTF. The CDR3 bases are TGCAGTGTCCGGGACAGGGTTGGGTATGGCTACACCTTC.

Remarks on this clonotype: The junction and the germline gene differ at one end; a read error may be behind it. The rearrangement links TRBV9 to TRBJ1-1; no clear D gene. The germline V gene has CDR1 SGDLS and CDR2 YYNGEE. The CDR3 runs 13 residues. CDR3 loop: CATSRGGRTQAFF. DNA for the CDR3: TGTGCCACCAGCCGGGGAGGGAGAACCCAAGCTTTCTTT.

Note on this clonotype: The junction differs from germline at one of its ends, possibly a read error. The V call is TRBV7-8, the J call TRBJ2-7; tentatively, D is TRBD1 or TRBD2 (5 bases each). This CDR3 comprises 15 residues. The germline CDR1 and CDR2 sequences are SGHVS and FQNEAQ. The CDR3 protein is CASSPRGASSYKQYF. The CDR3 DNA follows: TGTGCCAGCAGCCCCCGGGGCGCCAGCTCCTACAAGCAGTACTTC.

This clonotype was detected ten times or more. The rearrangement uses TRBV9 and TRBJ1-2; D might be TRBD1 (5 bases). With 4 bases removed from V and 2 bases from J, the gap between germline ends came to 12 bases. The germline gives CDR1 SGDLS, CDR2 YYNGEE. The CDR3 is made up of 14 amino acids. The chain's CDR3 is CASSSRDYNYGYTF. CDR3 coding DNA: TGTGCCAGCAGCTCCCGGGACTACAACTATGGCTACACCTTC. The full variable domain, with the rest looked up from reference TRBV9 and TRBJ1-2, is DSGVTQTPKHLITATGQRVTLRCSPRSGDLSVYWYQQSLDQGLQFLIQYYNGEERAKGNILERFSAQQFPDLHSELNLSSLELGDSALYFCASSSRDYNYGYTFGSGTRLTVV.

This clonotype was seen repeatedly, ten times or more. The genes are TRBV7-9 and TRBJ2-5; TRBD1 agrees at 7 bases. The CDR3 has 15 residues. V lost 5 bases and J lost 5; bases outside the gene matches: 11. CDR1 is SEHNR and CDR2 is FQNEAQ in the germline V gene (reference sequence). CDR3 in DNA: TGTGCCAGCAGCCCCGTGAAAGGGGGCCGGGAGACCCAGTACTTC. Amino acids: CASSPVKGGRETQYF.

V and J are TRBV20-1 and TRBJ2-1, with 7 nucleotides matching TRBD2. Germline V gene data show CDR1 as DFQATT and CDR2 as SNEGSKA (reference sequence). CDR3 size: 15 residues. V lost 3 bases to trimming and J lost 4 bases; unmatched junction nucleotides: 9. The CDR3 coding sequence is TGCAGTGCTAGCCCACTGAGCGGGGCTTACAATGAGCAGTTCTTC. This sequence encodes CSASPLSGAYNEQFF.

This clonotype was seen many times. The V call is TRBV14, the J call TRBJ2-6; D gene uncertain. Germline loops: CDR1 SGHDN, CDR2 FVKESK. The CDR3 length is 15 residues. The ends were cut back, 5 bases at V and 0 bases at J, with 8 bases in the middle. CDR3 DNA: TGTGCCAGCAGCACCCGGTCCTCTGGGGCCAACGTCCTGACTTTC. Residues: CASSTRSSGANVLTF. The full variable domain, rest sourced from reference TRBV14 and TRBJ2-6, is EAGVTQFPSHSVIEKGQTVTLRCDPISGHDNLYWYRRVMGKEIKFLLHFVKESKQDESGMPNNRFLAERTGGTYSTLKVQPAELEDSGVYFCASSTRSSGANVLTFGAGSRLTVL.

This clonotype was recorded a few times. One end of the junction fails to match germline, which may point to a read error. V usage is TRBV28 and J usage is TRBJ2-2; possibly TRBD1 for D (5 bases). Germline assignment: CDR1 MDHEN and CDR2 SYDVKM. The CDR3 runs to 12 residues. The CDR3 DNA is TGTGCCGGCAGGGTTTCAACCGGGGAGCTGTTTTTT. Its translation is CAGRVSTGELFF.

A note on this clonotype: A read error may explain this, as a much larger clone is one base away. J is TRBJ1-1 and V is TRBV4-1, with D possibly matching TRBD1 (5 bases). V gave up 6 bases and J gave up 5 bases, with 19 bases separating them. CDR1 is MGHRA, CDR2 YSYEKL, per germline. The CDR3 is 15 residues long. CDR3 loop: CASRRGTSGGTEAFF. CDR3 DNA: TGCGCCAGCAGACGCGGAACTTCGGGGGGGACTGAAGCTTTCTTT.